What follows are 8 T cell receptor beta chains derived from one specimen sequenced in a study of human T cells and chemical hapten exposure. TCRdb independently ran MiXCR on the RACE reads; one entry per CDR3 protein. This sample has approximately 95,000 distinct CDR3 sequences; roughly 10% occur once, and the top ten carry approximately 3.3%. The time point is: patch test 2, 6 weeks after DPC sensitization. As to treatment: therapeutic diphenylcyclopropenone sensitization with weekly scalp DPC. The starting material was whole blood, obtained in connection with sensitization to the hapten diphenylcyclopropenone (DPC). Source of these receptors: a woman aged 40-49 years with alopecia areata. Some clones in this sample may be carry-over from other donors' samples.

CDR3 loop: CASSLARNGYTF. Here the CDR3 DNA reads TGTGCCAGCAGTTTAGCGAGAAATGGCTACACCTTC. This chain links TRBV12-3 or TRBV12-4 with TRBJ1-2; D gene ambiguous. The CDR3 is made up of 12 amino acids. Trimming took off 0 bases at V and 6 bases at J, with 5 bases between the two ends.

This clonotype has only a few counts. This chain connects TRBV27 to TRBJ1-1; no firm D call. The CDR3 extends over 13 amino acids. V gave up 5 bases and J gave up 10 bases, with 17 bases separating them. CDR1 and CDR2 (germline): MNHEY, SMNVEV (reference sequence). The CDR3 sequence: CASSRGLEVSAFF. The CDR3 DNA is TGTGCCAGCAGTCGAGGACTGGAGGTTTCAGCTTTCTTT.

As for this clonotype: One base away lies a much larger clone, so this may be a sequencing read error. V is TRBV7-9 and J is TRBJ1-1; the D gene is possibly TRBD1 (5 bases). The CDR3 is 15 residues long. Trimming cost V 3 bases and J 1 base, with 12 bases left between them. CDR1 and CDR2 from the germline V gene are SEHNR and FQNEAQ (reference sequence). The CDR3 region has the DNA TGTGCCAGCAGCTTGGGACTGGGGAAGAACACTGAAGCTTTCTTT. Translating gives CASSLGLGKNTEAFF.

The rearrangement links TRBV12-3 or TRBV12-4 to TRBJ1-1; D uncertain. Deletions cut 7 bases from V and 1 base from J, with 10 bases between. This CDR3 spans 13 amino acids. This CDR3 is CASIDAPNTEAFF. Written as DNA, the CDR3 is TGTGCCAGCATTGATGCTCCGAACACTGAAGCTTTCTTT.

The gene calls are TRBV13 and TRBJ2-7; D gene ambiguous. Deletions cut 5 bases from V and 0 bases from J, with 14 bases between. The CDR3 length is 15 residues. The germline gives CDR1 PRHDT, CDR2 FYEKMQ (reference sequence). CDR3 region: CASSPARGFSYEQYF. CDR3 sequence (DNA): TGTGCCAGCAGCCCGGCGCGAGGATTCTCCTACGAGCAGTACTTC.

This clonotype was detected only a few times. The rearrangement links TRBV5-1 to TRBJ2-1; 10 bases are shared with TRBD2. This CDR3 region has 16 residues. The germline CDR1 and CDR2 sequences are SGHRS and YFSETQ. With 0 bases clipped from V and 5 bases from J, the junction kept 5 bases outside the gene matches. Here the CDR3 reads CASSLAAGGRHNEQFF. The CDR3 DNA reads as TGCGCCAGCAGCTTGGCAGCGGGAGGGCGGCACAATGAGCAGTTCTTC.

This clonotype was seen repeatedly, ten times or more. The chain combines TRBV19 with TRBJ2-1; maybe TRBD2 (5 bases). V was cut by 4 bases and J by 7 bases, with 20 bases left in between. CDR1 and CDR2 (germline): LNHDA, SQIVND (reference sequence). This CDR3 region has 16 residues. The CDR3 DNA sequence: TGTGCCAGTAGTAACCGGGGTATCCCCCACATAAATGAGCAGTTCTTC. Translating gives CASSNRGIPHINEQFF.

This clonotype was found many times. The chain links TRBV6-2 or TRBV6-3 to TRBJ2-1; D might be TRBD1 (6 bases). Germline CDR1 reads MNHEY; CDR2 reads SVGEGT. This CDR3 has 16 residues. Deletions cut 5 bases from V and 2 bases from J, with 16 bases between. For the CDR3, the DNA is TGTGCCAGCAGTCAAAACAGGGTATCGACCTACAATGAGCAGTTCTTC. It translates to CASSQNRVSTYNEQFF.